This T cell receptor beta chain stems from a study of regulatory T cells in long-lasting Graves disease. Study information: The term persistent Graves' disease signified upward of 5 years on antithyroid drugs with positive TSH receptor antibodies.

Arm-PCR of CDR3 regions and iRepertoire HTBI primers were the basis on which TCR beta libraries were built. TCRdb independently ran MiXCR on the multiplex PCR reads; one entry per CDR3 protein. The table has about 450,000 distinct CDR3 sequences, around a quarter seen once. The CDR3 contains 13 residues. The germline gives CDR1 MDHEN, CDR2 SYDVKM. V lost 5 bases, J lost 4 bases, and 11 bases lay in between. Sample time point: persistent/refractory GD, antithyroid drugs over 5 years with positive TRAb. Researchers made the TCR library from RNA that was extracted from PBMCs. The sequencing here drew on peripheral blood mononuclear cells (PBMCs), taken when the disease was refractory, from a patient treated with antithyroid drugs. The chain is built from TRBV28 and TRBJ1-2, with D unclear. The clonotype originates from a female donor with Graves disease. CDR3 in amino acids: CASSQTGIYGYTF. CDR3 nucleotide sequence: TGTGCCAGCAGTCAAACGGGGATCTATGGCTACACCTTC.